This TCR beta chain was captured in a study of neurological immune-mediated disorders. This clonotype was counted at least ten times. MiXCR, run by TCRdb on the 5' RACE reads, gives a single entry per CDR3 protein. The profile shows 71,000 or so distinct CDR3 sequences, about 5% of them singletons. Stored at -80 C, 2 million PBMCs were the source of the unsorted libraries. What was sequenced was PBMCs. The source of this sequence is a woman in her twenties or thirties with multiple sclerosis.

In DNA form, the CDR3 reads TGTGCCAGCAGCCTCCGGGGTAGAGGAGAGACCCAGTACTTC. Encoded protein: CASSLRGRGETQYF. The rearrangement joins TRBV28 to TRBJ2-5; D is possibly TRBD2 (5 bases). The germline V gene has CDR1 MDHEN and CDR2 SYDVKM. With 6 bases removed from V and 4 bases from J, the gap between germline ends came to 15 bases. CDR3 length: 14 amino acids.